The 12 T cell receptor beta chains presented below share a single source sample, sequenced in a study of T cells in Graves' hyperthyroidism and ophthalmopathy. It was RNA transcripts that yielded the amplified TCR beta CDR3 regions. When the TCR CDR3 underwent first-round RT-PCR, the HTBI primer set was used. TCRdb re-derived calls from the multiplex PCR reads in MiXCR, one entry per CDR3 protein. The sample has hundreds of thousands of distinct CDR3 sequences, about 14% seen once. The sample consisted of blood. The receptors come from a woman between 18 and 30 years old with Graves' hyperthyroidism.

This clonotype has a count of ten or more. For the CDR3, the DNA is TGTGCCACCCTCCCCGGGGGCGGCTACGAGCAGTACTTC. Translating it yields CATLPGGGYEQYF. The J gene is TRBJ2-7, the V gene TRBV6-1; D might be TRBD1 or TRBD2, each matching 6 bases. This CDR3 region has 13 residues. CDR1 is MNHNS and CDR2 is SASEGT in the germline V gene. Trimming stripped 10 bases from V and 3 bases from J, with 16 bases between.

This clonotype was found many times. The chain has TRBV7-8 and TRBJ2-2; 8 bases are a match to TRBD1. Germline lookup yields CDR1 SGHVS and CDR2 FQNEAQ. The CDR3 runs 16 residues. The J segment lost 5 bases and the V segment lost 5 bases, leaving 10 bases of the junction unmatched. CDR3 protein: CASSPRQGRDTGELFF. CDR3 bases: TGTGCCAGCAGCCCTCGACAGGGGCGGGATACCGGGGAGCTGTTTTTT.

This clonotype was counted ten times or more. CDR3 DNA: TGTGCCAGCAGTTTTTTCACAGAAGAGACCCAGTACTTC. This encodes CASSFFTEETQYF. The chain carries TRBV12-3 or TRBV12-4 and TRBJ2-5, with unresolved D. The CDR3 is 13 residues long. The V end was cut by 3 bases, the J end by 3 bases, with 8 bases between.

V usage is TRBV29-1 and J usage is TRBJ1-2; D call uncertain. Deletions cut 5 bases from V and 0 bases from J, with 7 bases between. In germline, CDR1 is SQVTM, CDR2 ANQGSEA. The CDR3 has 12 residues. The CDR3 nucleotides are TGCAGCGTTTTACGCGCTAACTATGGCTACACCTTC. This translates into CSVLRANYGYTF.

This clonotype was observed at least ten times. The chain has TRBV6-1 and TRBJ2-1, with 7 bases matching TRBD2. The germline V gene has CDR1 MNHNS and CDR2 SASEGT. This CDR3 is built from 13 residues. V was pared by 5 bases and J by 9 bases, with 7 bases of the junction left unmatched. CDR3: CASSPPPGGEQFF. DNA of the CDR3: TGTGCCAGCAGTCCGCCACCGGGGGGTGAGCAGTTCTTC.

V usage is TRBV6-1 and J usage is TRBJ1-5, with no clear D. CDR3 size: 15 residues. The V end was cut by 3 bases, the J end by 5 bases, with 14 bases between. Germline V CDR1 and CDR2: MNHNS, SASEGT. The CDR3 protein is CASSDRGAPDQPQHF. For the CDR3, the DNA is TGTGCCAGCAGTGATCGGGGAGCTCCTGATCAGCCCCAGCATTTT.

This clonotype was detected only a few times. The rearrangement links TRBV27 to TRBJ2-4; tentatively, D is TRBD2 (6 bases). The germline V and J ends were trimmed by 3 bases and 1 base, with 19 bases remaining between them. The length of the CDR3 is 18 residues. In germline, CDR1 is MNHEY, CDR2 SMNVEV (reference sequence). The CDR3 loop is CASSFYSSGVGAKNIQYF. For the CDR3, the DNA is TGTGCCAGCAGTTTTTACTCGTCGGGGGTGGGGGCCAAAAACATTCAGTACTTC.

This chain joins TRBV5-1 and TRBJ1-1; 7 bases are shared with TRBD1. The CDR3 covers 13 residues. J gave up 6 bases and V 5 bases, and 7 bases lay outside the gene matches. The germline gives CDR1 SGHRS, CDR2 YFSETQ. This CDR3 reads CASREGQSSEAFF. DNA for the CDR3: TGCGCCAGCAGGGAGGGACAGTCCTCTGAAGCTTTCTTT.

This clonotype was seen at least ten times. The chain combines TRBV2 with TRBJ2-7; D remains ambiguous. Germline V CDR1 and CDR2: SNHLY, FYNNEI. With 2 bases removed from V and 0 bases from J, the gap between germline ends came to 17 bases. The CDR3 is 17 amino acids. The CDR3 DNA reads as TGTGCCAGCAGTGAAAATCATCGGATTCTCCCCTCCTACGAGCAGTACTTC. Amino acids: CASSENHRILPSYEQYF. Looking up the rest from reference TRBV2 and TRBJ2-7 gives the full variable domain: EPEVTQTPSHQVTQMGQEVILRCVPISNHLYFYWYRQILGQKVEFLVSFYNNEISEKSEIFDDQFSVERPDGSNFTLKIRSTKLEDSAMYFCASSENHRILPSYEQYFGPGTRLTVT.

This clonotype was detected a few times. The chain couples TRBV6-2 or TRBV6-3 to TRBJ1-1; D unclear. The CDR3 covers 14 residues. Germline CDR1 is MNHEY and CDR2 is SVGEGT. The V and J ends lost 3 bases and 4 bases respectively, with 12 bases between them. CDR3: CASSYGVGSTEAFF. In DNA, the CDR3 is TGTGCCAGCAGTTATGGGGTAGGGTCCACTGAAGCTTTCTTT.

This clonotype was recorded many times. This rearrangement joins TRBV5-6 to TRBJ1-2; D remains unclear. Germline CDR1 is SGHDT and CDR2 is YYEEEE. V lost 5 bases and J lost 0, with 14 bases in between. CDR3 size: 15 residues. The CDR3 nucleotides read TGTGCCAGCAGGCCTGTGACACCTGCTAACTATGGCTACACCTTC. Protein product: CASRPVTPANYGYTF.

The sample holds many counts of this clonotype. This chain uses TRBV24-1 with TRBJ2-2; D may be TRBD1 (6 bases). Trimming took off 7 bases at V and 0 bases at J, with 8 bases between the two ends. The CDR3 loop spans 14 amino acids. Germline CDR1 KGHDR, CDR2 SFDVKD. The DNA for the CDR3 is TGTGCCACCAGGGACAGCGCGAACACCGGGGAGCTGTTTTTT. It codes for CATRDSANTGELFF.